This T cell receptor (beta chain) was identified during a study of cytomegalovirus exposure and HLA in healthy donors. The PCR ran on 60 Vbeta and 13 Jbeta primers. In the original workflow: A later analysis tallied approximately 78 million unique TCR beta chains, some 10 million of them shared. The protocol was immunoSEQ multiplex PCR, while the TCRdb copy is restricted to in-frame clones and leaves out a portion. Clone size and the V and J calls come from that table; the DNA yielded D and trimming. This table has about 160,000 clones, about four fifths appearing once. Study-level results: Most likely, a cluster of highly shared sequence variants arose as a sequencing artifact.

In regard to this clone: Its cognate antigen is unknown.

CDR1 and CDR2 from the germline V gene are MGHRA and YSYEKL. The CDR3 loop spans 16 amino acids. Deletions cut 4 bases from V and 4 bases from J, with 17 bases between. Sequencing used PBMCs. The chain joins TRBV4-1 to TRBJ1-5; tentatively, D is TRBD1 (6 bases). This TCR was recovered from a human donor in good health. In DNA, the CDR3 is TGCGCCAGCAGCCCGGAGGACAGTGGAGGAAATCAGCCCCAGCATTTT. It translates to CASSPEDSGGNQPQHF.